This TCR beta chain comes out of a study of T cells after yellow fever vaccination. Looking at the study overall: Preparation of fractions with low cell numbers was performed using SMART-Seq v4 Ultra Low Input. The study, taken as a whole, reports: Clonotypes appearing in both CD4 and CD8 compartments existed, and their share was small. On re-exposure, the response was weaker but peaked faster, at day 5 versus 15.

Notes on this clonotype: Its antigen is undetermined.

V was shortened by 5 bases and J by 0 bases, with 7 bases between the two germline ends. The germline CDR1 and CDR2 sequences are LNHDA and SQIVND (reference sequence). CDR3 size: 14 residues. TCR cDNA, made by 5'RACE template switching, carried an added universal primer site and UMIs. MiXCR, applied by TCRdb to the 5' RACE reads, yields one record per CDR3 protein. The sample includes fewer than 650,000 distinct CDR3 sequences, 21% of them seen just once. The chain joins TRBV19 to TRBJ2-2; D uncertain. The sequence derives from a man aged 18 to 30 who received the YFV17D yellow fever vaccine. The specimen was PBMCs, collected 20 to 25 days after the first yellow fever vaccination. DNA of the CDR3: TGTGCCAGTAGTGGCAGAACGAACACCGGGGAGCTGTTTTTT. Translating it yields CASSGRTNTGELFF. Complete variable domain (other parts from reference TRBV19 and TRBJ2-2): DGGITQSPKYLFRKEGQNVTLSCEQNLNHDAMYWYRQDPGQGLRLIYYSQIVNDFQKGDIAEGYSVSREKKESFPLTVTSAQKNPTAFYLCASSGRTNTGELFFGEGSRLTVL.